Each of the 12 T cell receptor beta chains below was sequenced from the same sample in a study of post-analysis software for immune sequencing data. Study results and limitations: Patients carried a handful of TRBV segments more frequently than controls did, and TRBV5-6, TRBV5-1 and TRBV20-1 were among them.

Carried by the TCR beta cDNA libraries were unique molecular identifiers. One entry per CDR3 protein results from TCRdb running MiXCR on the PCR reads. This table holds roughly 540,000 distinct CDR3 sequences, 30% to 40% found once. These receptors' targets are unknown. The sequenced sample was blood. These receptors all come from a girl under 18 with multiple sclerosis.

This clonotype was picked up a small number of times. CDR3 sequence: CASSLAPQGPSFYGYTF. As DNA, the CDR3 is TGTGCCAGCAGCTTGGCCCCTCAAGGCCCCAGCTTCTATGGCTACACCTTC. The J gene is TRBJ1-2, the V gene TRBV5-6, with unresolved D. The CDR3 extends over 17 amino acids. V gave up 0 bases and J gave up 4 bases, with 19 bases separating them. Looked up from germline, CDR1 is SGHDT and CDR2 is YYEEEE.

This chain links TRBV21-1 with TRBJ2-1; TRBD1 is the table's D call and was not checked against the DNA. TRBV21-1 is flagged as a pseudogene. This CDR3 comprises 11 residues. Here the CDR3 DNA reads TGTGCCAGCAGCCCTCGGGACCCGCAGTTCTTC. Its translation: CASSPRDPQFF.

This chain uses TRBV7-6 with TRBJ2-5; D is undetermined. V dropped 8 bases and J dropped 7 bases, with 8 bases sitting between them. This CDR3 is 10 amino acids long. Germline V lookup: CDR1 SGHVS, CDR2 FNYEAQ. The CDR3 here is CASGPGTQYF. For the CDR3, the DNA is TGTGCCAGCGGCCCCGGGACCCAGTACTTC.

This chain links TRBV28 with TRBJ1-2; D unresolved. V lost 3 bases to trimming and J lost 1 base, with 12 bases between them. Germline V gene sequence: CDR1 MDHEN, CDR2 SYDVKM. This CDR3 comprises 15 residues. CDR3 sequence reads: CASSFPRKFNYGYTF. DNA of the CDR3: TGTGCCAGCAGTTTCCCCCGGAAGTTTAACTATGGCTACACCTTC.

V usage is TRBV20-1 and J usage is TRBJ2-1; 9 nucleotides line up with TRBD2. Germline values: CDR1 DFQATT, CDR2 SNEGSKA (reference sequence). The ends lost 5 bases at V and 1 base at J; junction bases unmatched: 9. This CDR3 is built from 16 residues. The CDR3 loop is CSAERGLAASYNEQFF. The CDR3 nucleotides are TGCAGTGCTGAAAGGGGACTAGCTGCTTCCTACAATGAGCAGTTCTTC.

This chain joins TRBV18 and TRBJ2-5; 9 bases match TRBD1. The DNA end is more similar to TRBJ2-7, so the J call may be wrong. This CDR3 region has 13 residues. Germline V gene lookup returns CDR1 KGHSH and CDR2 LQKENI. The CDR3 protein is CASSGQGNDEQYF. CDR3 DNA: TGTGCCAGCTCGGGACAGGGAAACGACGAGCAGTACTTC.

V gene TRBV6-1 combines with J gene TRBJ1-5; D is unclear. Trimming removed 2 bases at V and 2 bases at J, with 4 bases between. The CDR3 is made up of 13 amino acids. Germline CDR1 MNHNS, CDR2 SASEGT. CDR3 amino acids: CASSEIGNQPQHF. The CDR3 DNA is TGTGCCAGCAGTGAAATTGGCAATCAGCCCCAGCATTTT.

The chain uses TRBV28 and TRBJ2-5, with a tentative D call TRBD2 (7 bases). Per germline, CDR1 MDHEN and CDR2 SYDVKM. Trimming removed 8 bases from V and 11 bases from J, with 24 bases in between. CDR3 length: 14 amino acids. This CDR3 reads CASPNPQGRDEQYF. CDR3 nucleotide sequence: TGTGCCAGCCCTAACCCGCAGGGGAGGGATGAGCAGTACTTC.

This clonotype was recorded a few times. V and J are TRBV29-1 and TRBJ1-2, with TRBD1 as a possible D gene (5 bases). CDR3 size: 14 residues. Germline V gives CDR1 SQVTM, CDR2 ANQGSEA. Trimming stripped 0 bases from V and 2 bases from J, with 10 bases between. CDR3 amino acids: CSVEEPGGNYGYTF. The CDR3 coding sequence is TGCAGCGTTGAAGAACCCGGGGGGAACTATGGCTACACCTTC.

The table lists this clonotype with a few counts. The V and J genes are TRBV5-1 and TRBJ1-1, with no clear D. Germline lookup yields CDR1 SGHRS and CDR2 YFSETQ. This CDR3 comprises 14 residues. Trimming removed 0 bases at V and 2 bases at J, with 8 bases between. CDR3 sequence (DNA): TGCGCCAGCAGCTTGGAGGGAGCTAACACTGAAGCTTTCTTT. This sequence encodes CASSLEGANTEAFF.

This clonotype was recorded a few times. This CDR3 is CASSGGAQTKNIQYF. Here the CDR3 DNA reads TGTGCCAGCAGCGGGGGGGCCCAAACCAAAAACATTCAGTACTTC. The J gene is TRBJ2-4, the V gene TRBV9, with D perhaps assigned TRBD1 or TRBD2 (6 bases each). Germline V CDR1 and CDR2: SGDLS, YYNGEE. The CDR3 length is 15 residues. V lost 3 bases and J 2 bases, leaving 12 bases between the germline ends.

This chain connects TRBV6-4 to TRBJ2-6; D possibly matches TRBD1 or TRBD2 (5 bases each). V was pared by 4 bases and J by 6 bases, with 13 bases between. CDR1 and CDR2 (germline): MRHNA, SNTAGT. CDR3 length: 15 amino acids. For the CDR3, the DNA is TGTGCCAGCAGTGCGGGGACCGCCCTGGCCAACGTCCTGACTTTC. Amino acid sequence: CASSAGTALANVLTF.